This T cell receptor (beta chain) derives from a study of shared clonotypes between healthy human individuals. General observations from the study: A generally larger estimated richness was seen in naive subsets than in memory subsets.

Some clones are missing from TCRdb's copy, which holds only in-frame ones; the method was immunoSEQ multiplex PCR. Of fewer than 1.4 million clones listed, around 82% are singletons. A remark on this clone: Antigen specificity is unknown. Different DNA sequences within this sample yield the same CDR3.

CDR1 and CDR2 from the germline V gene are GTSNPN and SVGIG (reference sequence). The CDR3 is made up of 13 amino acids. The ends were cut back, 3 bases at V and 0 bases at J, with 6 bases in the middle. Sequencing input: memory CD4+ T cells from PBMCs. The subset denotes: CD45RA-negative fraction. The V call is TRBV30, the J call TRBJ2-1, with D perhaps matching TRBD2 (5 bases). This TCR was recovered from a man aged 18-30 years in good health. Some clones in this sample may be carry-over from other donors' samples. The CDR3 nucleotides read TGTGCCTGGAGCGAGGGCTCCTACAATGAGCAGTTCTTC. This encodes CAWSEGSYNEQFF.